These T cell receptor beta chains were read from a single sample in a study of blood T cells in healthy people across ages. TCRdb used MiXCR to reprocess the 5' RACE reads, holding one entry per CDR3 protein. The sample lists 710,000 or so distinct CDR3 sequences, about 34% occurring once. Sequenced input: blood. The receptors come from a woman older than 75 in good health. The CDR3 runs from the conserved cysteine through the conserved F or W. Fields, in order: clone size, D gene, V gene, J gene, CDR3 protein, CDR3 DNA. A D gene is named only where the DNA matches it firmly. Only part of the rows carry a size: once, few, many, or a class if the clone is expanded.

NA	NA	TRBV7-9	TRBJ2-7	CASSLGADRSYEQYF	TGTGCCAGCAGCTTGGGAGCGGACAGATCCTACGAGCAGTACTTC
many	NA	TRBV29-1	TRBJ1-1	CSVVLTGTEAFF	TGCAGCGTGGTCTTGACAGGCACTGAAGCTTTCTTT
NA	NA	TRBV28	TRBJ2-1	CASSLGTLGSYNEQFF	TGTGCCAGCAGTTTAGGTACGCTGGGCAGCTACAATGAGCAGTTCTTC
many	TRBD1	TRBV9	TRBJ2-1	CASSVTGVSYNEQFF	TGTGCCAGCAGCGTGACAGGGGTTTCGTACAATGAGCAGTTCTTC
many	NA	TRBV7-9	TRBJ1-1	CASSLPGSNTEAFF	TGTGCCAGCAGCTTACCGGGGTCAAACACTGAAGCTTTCTTT
many	NA	TRBV6-2/TRBV6-3	TRBJ1-5	CASSYREFSRGNQPQHF	TGTGCCAGCAGCTACAGGGAATTCAGCCGCGGGAATCAGCCCCAGCATTTT
many	NA	TRBV25-1	TRBJ2-7	CATRGGSYEQYF	TGTGCCACCAGAGGGGGGTCCTACGAGCAGTACTTC
many	NA	TRBV18	TRBJ2-1	CASSPGTVYNEQFF	TGTGCCAGCTCACCAGGGACGGTATACAATGAGCAGTTCTTC
once	TRBD1	TRBV30	TRBJ1-1	CAWIQGRMNTEAFF	TGTGCCTGGATACAGGGGCGGATGAACACTGAAGCTTTCTTT
NA	NA	TRBV27	TRBJ1-4	CASSRRRTNEKLFF	TGTGCCAGTTCCAGGAGGAGAACTAATGAAAAACTGTTTTTT
NA	NA	TRBV11-2	TRBJ2-3	CASRLGGRRYF	TGTGCCAGCAGACTCGGGGGAAGGCGGTATTTT
many	NA	TRBV20-1	TRBJ2-1	CSAQTGLSYNEQFF	TGCAGTGCCCAAACAGGTCTCTCCTACAATGAGCAGTTCTTC
NA	NA	TRBV12-3/TRBV12-4	TRBJ1-6	CASSLGQINLPLHF	TGTGCCAGCAGCCTAGGACAGATTAATTTACCCCTCCACTTT
many	NA	TRBV3-1	TRBJ1-2	CASSQGRINYGYTF	TGTGCCAGCAGCCAAGGTCGGATTAACTATGGCTACACCTTC
many	TRBD1	TRBV7-9	TRBJ1-2	CASSRGTGTDGYTF	TGTGCCAGCAGCCGAGGGACAGGGACCGATGGCTACACCTTC
few	NA	TRBV30	TRBJ1-3	CAWTGSSGNTIYF	TGTGCCTGGACCGGGAGCTCTGGAAACACCATATATTTT
NA	TRBD1	TRBV7-2	TRBJ1-3	CASSADRVGGNTIYF	TGTGCCAGCAGCGCGGACAGGGTCGGTGGAAACACCATATATTTT
NA	TRBD1	TRBV2	TRBJ2-5	CASSASTGSEETQYF	TGTGCCAGCAGTGCCTCGACAGGGTCCGAGGAGACCCAGTACTTC
few	NA	TRBV5-1	TRBJ1-2	CASSPVGWDYGYTF	TGCGCCAGCAGCCCCGTCGGGTGGGACTATGGCTACACCTTC
NA	NA	TRBV7-2	TRBJ2-3	CASSSSAGVTDTQYF	TGTGCCAGCAGCTCCTCAGCGGGCGTCACAGATACGCAGTATTTT
many	NA	TRBV24-1	TRBJ2-7	CATSDFLGLEQYF	TGTGCCACCAGTGATTTCCTAGGTCTGGAGCAGTACTTC
NA	NA	TRBV4-1	TRBJ1-1	CASSQEGGWTEAFF	TGCGCCAGCAGCCAAGAGGGGGGATGGACTGAAGCTTTCTTT
many	TRBD2	TRBV7-7	TRBJ2-5	CASSQGLRGGQETQYF	TGTGCTAGCAGCCAGGGGCTCCGGGGGGGCCAAGAGACCCAGTACTTC
NA	NA	TRBV20-1	TRBJ1-2	CSARGTLYGYTF	TGCAGTGCTAGAGGGACACTTTATGGCTACACCTTC
many	NA	TRBV19	TRBJ1-2	CASGIHGTGGYTF	TGTGCCAGTGGCATACATGGGACGGGTGGCTACACCTTC
few	NA	TRBV6-6	TRBJ1-5	CASSTLSGNQPQHF	TGTGCCAGCAGTACCCTCTCGGGCAATCAGCCCCAGCATTTT
many	TRBD1	TRBV13	TRBJ2-7	CASSGTGNYEQYF	TGTGCCAGCAGCGGGACAGGGAACTACGAGCAGTACTTC
many	NA	TRBV20-1	TRBJ1-5	CSAREIRGLGHQPQHF	TGCAGTGCTAGAGAGATCCGGGGCCTTGGCCATCAGCCCCAGCATTTT
many	NA	TRBV7-2	TRBJ2-4	CASSLDGGKNIQYF	TGTGCCAGCAGCTTAGACGGGGGCAAAAACATTCAGTACTTC
NA	NA	TRBV7-2	TRBJ1-6	CASSLMSRTGPSSYNSPLHF	TGTGCCAGCAGCTTAATGTCCAGAACAGGACCGAGCTCCTATAATTCACCCCTCCACTTT
many	TRBD2	TRBV7-3	TRBJ2-3	CASSSPSGGITDTQYF	TGTGCCAGCAGCTCACCGAGCGGGGGGATCACAGATACGCAGTATTTT
once	NA	TRBV20-1	TRBJ2-4	CSARGLGFGAKNIQYF	TGCAGTGCTAGGGGCCTCGGGTTCGGGGCCAAAAACATTCAGTACTTC
many	TRBD1	TRBV7-3	TRBJ2-3	CASSLGQATQYF	TGTGCCAGCAGCTTGGGACAGGCTACGCAGTATTTT
NA	NA	TRBV9	TRBJ2-6	CASSPLGAGLGGANVLTF	TGTGCCAGCAGCCCACTTGGGGCAGGCCTGGGGGGAGCCAACGTCCTGACTTTC
many	NA	TRBV29-1	TRBJ2-7	CSVRLRTAYEQYF	TGCAGCGTTAGGCTGAGAACCGCCTACGAGCAGTACTTC
NA	NA	TRBV14	TRBJ1-2	CASSQDFQGWYGYTF	TGTGCCAGCAGCCAAGATTTCCAGGGATGGTATGGCTACACCTTC
NA	TRBD1	TRBV12-3/TRBV12-4	TRBJ1-1	CASSFVRSGQLEAFF	TGTGCCAGCAGTTTTGTCCGATCGGGACAGCTTGAAGCTTTCTTT
NA	TRBD2	TRBV20-1	TRBJ2-1	CSASTSGYNEQFF	TGCAGTGCTAGCACTAGCGGCTACAATGAGCAGTTCTTC
many	NA	TRBV7-3	TRBJ2-7	CASSMGGFLSEQYF	TGTGCCAGCAGCATGGGAGGTTTCTTAAGCGAGCAGTACTTC
many	TRBD1	TRBV5-6	TRBJ2-3	CASSSGRRGMADTQYF	TGTGCCAGCAGCTCCGGACGCAGGGGGATGGCAGATACGCAGTATTTT
NA	NA	TRBV29-1	TRBJ2-3	CSVQVEADTQYF	TGCAGCGTTCAAGTGGAAGCAGATACGCAGTATTTT